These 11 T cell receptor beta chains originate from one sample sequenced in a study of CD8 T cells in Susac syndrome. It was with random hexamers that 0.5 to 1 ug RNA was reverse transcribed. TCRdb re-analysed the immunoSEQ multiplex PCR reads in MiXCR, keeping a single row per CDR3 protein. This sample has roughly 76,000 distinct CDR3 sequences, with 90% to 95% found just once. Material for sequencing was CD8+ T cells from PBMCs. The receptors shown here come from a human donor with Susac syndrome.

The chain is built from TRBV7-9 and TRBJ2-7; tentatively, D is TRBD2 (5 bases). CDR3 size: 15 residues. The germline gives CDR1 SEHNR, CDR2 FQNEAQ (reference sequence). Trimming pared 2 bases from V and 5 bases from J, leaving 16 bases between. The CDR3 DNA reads TGTGCCAGCAGCTTAAGCCCTGGGAGTCCCCACGAGCAGTACTTC. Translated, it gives CASSLSPGSPHEQYF.

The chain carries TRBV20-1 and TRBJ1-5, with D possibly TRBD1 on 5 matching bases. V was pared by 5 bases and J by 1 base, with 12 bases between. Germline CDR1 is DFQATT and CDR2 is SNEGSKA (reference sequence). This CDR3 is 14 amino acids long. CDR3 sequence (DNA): TGCAGTGCTCGGACACAGAAGAGCAATCAGCCCCAGCATTTT. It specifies CSARTQKSNQPQHF.

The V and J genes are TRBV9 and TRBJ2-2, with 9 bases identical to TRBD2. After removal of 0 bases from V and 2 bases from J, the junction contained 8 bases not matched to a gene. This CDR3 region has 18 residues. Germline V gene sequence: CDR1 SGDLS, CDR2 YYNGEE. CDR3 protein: CASSVGRSGLANTGELFF. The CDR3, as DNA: TGTGCCAGCAGCGTAGGGAGATCGGGACTAGCTAACACCGGGGAGCTGTTTTTT.

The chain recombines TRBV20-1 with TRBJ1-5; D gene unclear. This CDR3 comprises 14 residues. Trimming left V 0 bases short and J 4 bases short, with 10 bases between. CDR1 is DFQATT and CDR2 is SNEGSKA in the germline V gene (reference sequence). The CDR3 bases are TGCAGTGCTAGAGAGCGCCGGGGAAATCAGCCCCAGCATTTT. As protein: CSARERRGNQPQHF.

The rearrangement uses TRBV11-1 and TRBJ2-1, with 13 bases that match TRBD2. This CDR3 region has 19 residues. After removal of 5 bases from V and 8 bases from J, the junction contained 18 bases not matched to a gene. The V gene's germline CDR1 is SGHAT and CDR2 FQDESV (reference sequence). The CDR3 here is CASSLRRGATSGGSDEQFF. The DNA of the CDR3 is TGTGCCAGCAGCCTACGTCGCGGTGCGACTAGCGGGGGGTCTGATGAGCAGTTCTTC.

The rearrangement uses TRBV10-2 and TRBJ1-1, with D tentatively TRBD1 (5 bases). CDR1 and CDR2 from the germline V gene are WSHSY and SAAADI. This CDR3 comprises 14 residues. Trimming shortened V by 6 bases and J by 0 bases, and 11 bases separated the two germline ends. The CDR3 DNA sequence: TGCGCCAGCAGGCTGGGACGGTTGAACACTGAAGCTTTCTTT. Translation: CASRLGRLNTEAFF.

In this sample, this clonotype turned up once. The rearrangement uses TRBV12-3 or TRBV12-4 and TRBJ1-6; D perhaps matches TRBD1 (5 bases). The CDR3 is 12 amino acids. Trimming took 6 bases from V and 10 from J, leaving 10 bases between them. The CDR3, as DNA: TGTGCCAGCAGCCAGGGTAAATCACCCCTCCACTTT. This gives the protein CASSQGKSPLHF.

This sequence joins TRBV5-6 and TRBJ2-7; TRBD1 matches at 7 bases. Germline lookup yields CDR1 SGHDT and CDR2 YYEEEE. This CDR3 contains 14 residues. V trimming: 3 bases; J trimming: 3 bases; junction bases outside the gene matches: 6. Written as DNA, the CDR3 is TGTGCCAGCAGCTCTCCGGGACAGTTCTACGAGCAGTACTTC. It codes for CASSSPGQFYEQYF.

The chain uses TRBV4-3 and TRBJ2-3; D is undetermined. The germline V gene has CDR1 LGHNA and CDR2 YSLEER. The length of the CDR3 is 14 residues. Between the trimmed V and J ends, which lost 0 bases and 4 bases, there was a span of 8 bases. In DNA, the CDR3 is TGCGCCAGCAGCCAAGACACCGACTCAGATACGCAGTATTTT. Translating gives CASSQDTDSDTQYF.

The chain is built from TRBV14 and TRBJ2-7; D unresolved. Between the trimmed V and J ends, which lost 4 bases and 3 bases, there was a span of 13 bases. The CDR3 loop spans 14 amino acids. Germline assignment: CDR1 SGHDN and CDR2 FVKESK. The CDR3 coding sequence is TGTGCCAGCAGCCCTCCAGGTTGGGACTACGAGCAGTACTTC. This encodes CASSPPGWDYEQYF. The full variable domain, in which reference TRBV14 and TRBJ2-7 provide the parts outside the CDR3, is EAGVTQFPSHSVIEKGQTVTLRCDPISGHDNLYWYRRVMGKEIKFLLHFVKESKQDESGMPNNRFLAERTGGTYSTLKVQPAELEDSGVYFCASSPPGWDYEQYFGPGTRLTVT.

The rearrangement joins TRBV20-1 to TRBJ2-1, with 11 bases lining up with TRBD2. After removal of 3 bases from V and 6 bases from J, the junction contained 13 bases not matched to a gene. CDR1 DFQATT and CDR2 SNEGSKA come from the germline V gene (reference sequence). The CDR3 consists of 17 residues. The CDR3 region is CSASSPGLAGGLNEQFF. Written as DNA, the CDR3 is TGCAGTGCTAGCAGTCCTGGACTAGCGGGTGGACTCAATGAGCAGTTCTTC.